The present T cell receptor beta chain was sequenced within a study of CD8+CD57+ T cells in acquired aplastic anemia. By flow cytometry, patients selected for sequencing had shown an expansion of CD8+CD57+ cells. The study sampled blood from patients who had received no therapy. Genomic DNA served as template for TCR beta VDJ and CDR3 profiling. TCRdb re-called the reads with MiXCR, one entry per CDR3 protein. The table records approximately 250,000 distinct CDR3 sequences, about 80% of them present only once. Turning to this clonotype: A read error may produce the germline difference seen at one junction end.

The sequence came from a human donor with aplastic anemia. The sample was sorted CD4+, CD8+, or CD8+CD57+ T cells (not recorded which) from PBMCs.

The CDR3 DNA sequence: TGTGCCAGCAGCTCGCGCTCCAGCAGCGACGAGCAGTACTTC. Protein sequence: CASSSRSSSDEQYF. The chain combines TRBV15 with TRBJ2-7; D is uncertain. Looked up from germline, CDR1 is LNHNV and CDR2 is YYDKDF (reference sequence). This CDR3 has 14 amino acids. The variable domain in full, completed from reference TRBV15 and TRBJ2-7, reads DAMVIQNPRYQVTQFGKPVTLSCSQTLNHNVMYWYQQKSSQAPKLLFHYYDKDFNNEADTPDNFQSRRPNTSFCFLDIRSPGLGDTAMYLCASSSRSSSDEQYFGPGTRLTVT.